This T cell receptor beta chain was obtained from a study of blood T cell repertoires in COVID-19. On the study more broadly: Spain, Italy and the United States supplied samples that represented acute and convalescent COVID-19.

Here immunoSEQ multiplex PCR was the method, and the copy in TCRdb shows in-frame clones only, minus some. Of about 200,000 clones listed, around three quarters were seen once; the top ten hold around 5.1%. The CDR3 has 15 amino acids. V was pared by 4 bases and J by 2 bases, with 4 bases of the junction left unmatched. Germline values: CDR1 LNHDA, CDR2 SQIVND (reference sequence). The rearrangement links TRBV19 to TRBJ2-2; 7 bases map to TRBD1. The sample consisted of peripheral blood. This receptor was taken from a woman in her 70s with acute or convalescent COVID-19. CDR3 sequence reads: CASSTGTANTGELFF. The CDR3 DNA follows: TGTGCCAGTAGTACCGGGACAGCAAACACCGGGGAGCTGTTTTTT.